One and the same sample provided the 10 T cell receptor beta chains below, sequenced in a study of vaccination and CD4 T cells after COVID-19. Once obtained from cultured CD4+ T cells, the DNA was sequenced using the Oncomine TCR Beta short-read assay. A single record per CDR3 protein comes from TCRdb applying MiXCR to the PCR reads. Of about 9,100 distinct CDR3 sequences listed, approximately 67% are singletons. Treatment here: 10-day PBMC culture with coronavirus spike peptide pools or control peptides (ViraFEST assay). The antigens these receptors bind are not known. Input material: CD4+ T cells from blood, cultured in vitro. All receptors derive from a human donor who had recovered from COVID-19.

CDR3 nucleotides: TGCAGTGCTAGCGAGGGGGCAGTCTTCTATGGCTACACCTTC. Translating it yields CSASEGAVFYGYTF. This chain links TRBV20-1 with TRBJ1-2; the match to TRBD1 covers 7 bases. This CDR3 has 14 amino acids. V shed 3 bases, J shed 4 bases, and the junction held 8 bases outside the gene matches. Looked up from germline, CDR1 is DFQATT and CDR2 is SNEGSKA (reference sequence).

The chain uses TRBV2 and TRBJ2-7; D remains unclear. This CDR3 has 14 amino acids. From germline, CDR1 is SNHLY and CDR2 FYNNEI. V lost 6 bases and J 4 bases, leaving 16 bases between the germline ends. The DNA of the CDR3 is TGTGCCAGCAGGTTGGACGGGTTGGGGTACGAGCAGTACTTC. This encodes CASRLDGLGYEQYF.

This clonotype was seen once. J is TRBJ2-7 and V is TRBV20-1, with 7 bases that match TRBD1. J gave up 2 bases and V 0 bases, and 4 bases lay outside the gene matches. The germline gives CDR1 DFQATT, CDR2 SNEGSKA (reference sequence). This CDR3 comprises 14 residues. CDR3 in amino acids: CSARDRQGPYEQYF. Written as DNA, the CDR3 is TGCAGTGCTAGAGATCGACAGGGCCCCTACGAGCAGTACTTC.

The genes are TRBV10-1 and TRBJ1-6; maybe TRBD1 (5 bases). Trimming stripped 6 bases from V and 8 bases from J, with 17 bases between. This CDR3 comprises 15 residues. Germline V CDR1 and CDR2: WNHNN, SYGVQD (reference sequence). CDR3 sequence reads: CASSEAWGYDSPLHF. The CDR3 DNA reads as TGCGCCAGCAGCGAGGCATGGGGCTACGATTCACCCCTCCACTTT.

The chain is built from TRBV20-1 and TRBJ2-1; D gene ambiguous. This CDR3 region has 14 residues. CDR1 DFQATT and CDR2 SNEGSKA come from the germline V gene (reference sequence). V was trimmed by 0 bases and J by 0 bases, leaving 6 bases between them. The CDR3 bases are TGCAGTGCTAGAGACTGGAGCTCCTACAATGAGCAGTTCTTC. As protein: CSARDWSSYNEQFF.

The chain recombines TRBV20-1 with TRBJ2-3; 8 bases align to TRBD2. The CDR3 has 13 amino acids. Germline lookup yields CDR1 DFQATT and CDR2 SNEGSKA (reference sequence). CDR3 nucleotide sequence: TGCAGCACAAAAGCGGGGGACACAGATACGCAGTATTTT. Its protein product is CSTKAGDTDTQYF.

This rearrangement joins TRBV2 to TRBJ2-2, with D possibly TRBD2 on 6 matching bases. Germline V lookup: CDR1 SNHLY, CDR2 FYNNEI. This CDR3 is 14 amino acids long. Trimming shortened V by 6 bases and J by 2 bases, and 10 bases separated the two germline ends. For the CDR3, the DNA is TGTGCCAGCAGGCAACTAGCCAACACCGGGGAGCTGTTTTTT. Protein product: CASRQLANTGELFF.

With respect to this clonotype: The junction departs from germline at one end; a sequencing error may be responsible. This sequence joins TRBV6-1 and TRBJ2-7; D may be TRBD2 (5 bases). Germline V CDR1 and CDR2: MNHNS, SASEGT. This CDR3 region has 15 residues. CDR3 sequence: CVSTRNGETSYEQYF. In DNA form, the CDR3 reads TGTGTCAGCACCCGGAATGGGGAGACCTCCTACGAGCAGTACTTC.

The chain carries TRBV11-2 and TRBJ2-5; 10 bases are a match to TRBD2. This CDR3 is 16 amino acids long. CDR1 is SGHAT, CDR2 FQNNGV, per germline. With V trimmed by 3 bases and J by 5 bases, 9 bases remained unmatched. The CDR3 here is CASSLGRLAGGETQYF. The DNA for the CDR3 is TGTGCCAGCAGCTTGGGAAGACTAGCGGGTGGGGAGACCCAGTACTTC.

The gene calls are TRBV7-6 and TRBJ1-5; possible D gene TRBD1, 6 bases. Germline V gene data show CDR1 as SGHVS and CDR2 as FNYEAQ. The CDR3 is 16 amino acids. The ends were cut back, 1 base at V and 2 bases at J, with 12 bases in the middle. The CDR3, as DNA: TGTGCCAGCAGCTTAGAGTCAGGGGTTCGCAATCAGCCCCAGCATTTT. Translated, it gives CASSLESGVRNQPQHF.